Listed here are 23 T cell receptor beta chains from one sample, sequenced in a study of control samples from healthy donors and cancer patients. Clones were sequenced by immunoSEQ multiplex PCR, and TCRdb holds only the in-frame ones, with some missing. The sample has about 89,000 clones; roughly nine tenths are singletons. Sample: blood. The receptors stem from a man between 25 and 39 years old in good health.

The chain employs TRBV6-5 and TRBJ1-1; D possibly corresponds to TRBD1 (6 bases). V shed 2 bases and J shed 6 bases, with 16 bases lying between them. The CDR3 is 15 amino acids. Germline CDR1 and CDR2: MNHEY and SVGAGI. The CDR3, as DNA: TGTGCCAGCAGTTACCGACAGGTGAAGATTCCTGAAGCTTTCTTT. Protein: CASSYRQVKIPEAFF.

This clone was picked up one time. V usage is TRBV9 and J usage is TRBJ1-1; D is perhaps TRBD1 (5 bases). The CDR3 contains 15 residues. CDR1 is SGDLS and CDR2 is YYNGEE in the germline V gene. Trimming pared 4 bases from V and 1 base from J, leaving 14 bases between. The DNA for the CDR3 is TGTGCCAGCAGCCCCCGAAGGGGAGGGAACACTGAAGCTTTCTTT. Its protein is CASSPRRGGNTEAFF.

The rearrangement joins TRBV29-1 to TRBJ2-1; 9 bases agree with TRBD1. The CDR3 covers 13 residues. Unmatched junction bases numbered 3, after V lost 1 base and J lost 8 bases. Germline lookup yields CDR1 SQVTM and CDR2 ANQGSEA. CDR3 in amino acids: CSVEGTGEYEQFF. CDR3 nucleotide sequence: TGCAGCGTTGAAGGGACAGGGGAGTATGAGCAGTTCTTC.

This chain links TRBV5-1 with TRBJ2-5; 12 bases map to TRBD2. The CDR3 is 17 amino acids. The trim removed 1 base at V and 4 bases at J, leaving 8 bases unmatched. Germline-derived CDR1 and CDR2 are SGHRS and YFSETQ. The CDR3 is CASSLLAGGLVGETQYF. CDR3 nucleotides: TGCGCCAGCAGCTTGCTAGCGGGGGGGCTAGTCGGAGAGACCCAGTACTTC. The full variable domain, its missing parts supplied by reference TRBV5-1 and TRBJ2-5, is KAGVTQTPRYLIKTRGQQVTLSCSPISGHRSVSWYQQTPGQGLQFLFEYFSETQRNKGNFPGRFSGRQFSNSRSEMNVSTLELGDSALYLCASSLLAGGLVGETQYFGPGTRLLVL.

This clone was seen a few times. This chain links TRBV21-1 with TRBJ1-1; the DNA was not used to check the table's D call, TRBD1. TRBV21-1 represents a pseudogene. The CDR3 loop spans 14 amino acids. CDR3 region: CASSEHRENTEAFF. In DNA form, the CDR3 reads TGTGCCAGCAGCGAGCACAGGGAAAACACTGAAGCTTTCTTT.

V and J are TRBV19 and TRBJ1-2; D perhaps matches TRBD1 (6 bases). V shed 7 bases and J shed 2 bases, with 17 bases lying between them. Germline CDR1 is LNHDA and CDR2 is SQIVND (reference sequence). The CDR3 sequence is 15 residues long. The CDR3 region has the DNA TGTGCCAGTACCCAGCCCGGGGGCTGGAACTATGGCTACACCTTC. Its translation is CASTQPGGWNYGYTF.

V is TRBV5-1 and J is TRBJ2-7; 10 bases map to TRBD1. CDR1 and CDR2 from the germline V gene are SGHRS and YFSETQ. The CDR3 has 15 amino acids. V was pared by 4 bases and J by 6 bases, with 10 bases of the junction left unmatched. Here the CDR3 DNA reads TGCGCCAGCAGCCCCCCCGGACAGGGGGGGGGCGAGCAGTACTTC. Its protein product is CASSPPGQGGGEQYF.

The chain couples TRBV5-1 to TRBJ1-1; D perhaps matches TRBD1 (5 bases). Germline assignment: CDR1 SGHRS and CDR2 YFSETQ. The CDR3 contains 19 residues. Deletions cut 0 bases from V and 0 bases from J, with 21 bases between. In nucleotides, the CDR3 is TGCGCCAGCAGCTTGGCGGGATCCGGGACTGAAGGAATGAACACTGAAGCTTTCTTT. It yields the protein CASSLAGSGTEGMNTEAFF.

The chain couples TRBV6-4 to TRBJ1-2; D remains unclear. Germline V gives CDR1 MRHNA, CDR2 SNTAGT. The CDR3 sequence is 12 residues long. The V end was cut by 0 bases, the J end by 7 bases, with 6 bases between. This CDR3 is CASSDSGSGYTF. For the CDR3, the DNA is TGTGCCAGCAGTGACTCGGGGAGTGGCTACACCTTC.

This clone has just a few counts. The rearrangement joins TRBV4-1 to TRBJ2-7, with a weak D call TRBD2 (6 bases). Germline loops: CDR1 MGHRA, CDR2 YSYEKL. The CDR3 consists of 16 residues. Deletions cut 0 bases from V and 0 bases from J, with 12 bases between. The CDR3 DNA reads as TGCGCCAGCAGCCAAGATCACGGAGGGAGCTCCTACGAGCAGTACTTC. Translating gives CASSQDHGGSSYEQYF.

The CDR3 spells CASSLWARGLGGDNEQFF. In DNA, the CDR3 is TGTGCCAGCAGTTTATGGGCCCGCGGGCTCGGTGGGGACAATGAGCAGTTCTTC. This sequence joins TRBV27 and TRBJ2-1; a possible D gene is TRBD2 (5 bases). Per germline, CDR1 MNHEY and CDR2 SMNVEV (reference sequence). Trimming stripped 1 base from V and 5 bases from J, with 21 bases between. The CDR3 contains 18 residues.

The chain carries TRBV11-2 and TRBJ2-3, with TRBD2 matching over 9 bases. The CDR3 is made up of 14 amino acids. The trim removed 8 bases at V and 0 bases at J, leaving 3 bases unmatched. Germline loops: CDR1 SGHAT, CDR2 FQNNGV. The CDR3 nucleotides are TGTGCCAGCTCAAGCGGGGGGAGCACAGATACGCAGTATTTT. This encodes CASSSGGSTDTQYF.

The V and J genes are TRBV27 and TRBJ2-3, with 9 bases fitting TRBD2. The germline gives CDR1 MNHEY, CDR2 SMNVEV (reference sequence). V shed 2 bases and J 0 bases; nucleotides not matched to a gene: 6. The CDR3 has 17 amino acids. CDR3 coding DNA: TGTGCCAGCAGTTTAAGGCTAGCGGGGCCTAGCACAGATACGCAGTATTTT. Its translation: CASSLRLAGPSTDTQYF.

V and J are TRBV5-1 and TRBJ2-2; D gene ambiguous. The CDR3 runs to 14 residues. Germline V gene lookup returns CDR1 SGHRS and CDR2 YFSETQ. V was trimmed by 1 base and J by 1 base, leaving 5 bases between them. CDR3 coding DNA: TGCGCCAGCAGCTTGCAACTGAACACCGGGGAGCTGTTTTTT. This translates into CASSLQLNTGELFF.

The rearrangement joins TRBV12-3 or TRBV12-4 to TRBJ1-2; D ambiguous. V was cut by 4 bases and J by 0 bases, with 3 bases left in between. This CDR3 spans 12 amino acids. CDR3 region: CASSSTNYGYTF. CDR3 sequence (DNA): TGTGCCAGCAGTTCCACTAACTATGGCTACACCTTC.

The gene calls are TRBV3-1 (or the pseudogene TRBV3-2) and TRBJ2-3, with TRBD1 matching over 9 bases. V was clipped by 4 bases and J by 2 bases; unmatched bases: 4. CDR3 length equals 15 residues. From germline, CDR1 is LGHDT and CDR2 YNNKEL (reference sequence). The DNA for the CDR3 is TGTGCCAGCAGCCGTGGACAGGGGATCACAGATACGCAGTATTTT. As protein: CASSRGQGITDTQYF.

This clone showed up just once. The chain combines TRBV6-4 with TRBJ2-7, with 8 bases matching TRBD1. The junction had 10 bases not matched to a gene; V was cut back by 2 bases and J by 7 bases. CDR3 length equals 15 residues. From germline, CDR1 is MRHNA and CDR2 SNTAGT. CDR3 residues: CASSDGRTGPLEQYF. The CDR3 coding sequence is TGTGCCAGCAGTGACGGAAGGACAGGGCCCTTAGAGCAGTACTTC.

The chain employs TRBV27 and TRBJ1-6; 10 bases map to TRBD1. The CDR3 runs to 14 residues. Trimming at V came to 5 bases and at J to 9 bases, leaving 4 bases not matched to a gene. The germline CDR1 and CDR2 sequences are MNHEY and SMNVEV (reference sequence). CDR3 in amino acids: CASSTRDRGSPLHF. The CDR3 nucleotides are TGTGCCAGCAGTACCCGGGACAGGGGTTCACCCCTCCACTTT.

The chain links TRBV2 to TRBJ1-6; 10 positions match TRBD1. Germline V gives CDR1 SNHLY, CDR2 FYNNEI. The V segment lost 6 bases and the J segment 7 bases; nucleotides outside the gene matches: 3. The CDR3 runs to 14 residues. The CDR3 here is CASSLTGGNSPLHF. Here the CDR3 DNA reads TGTGCCAGCAGCTTGACAGGGGGCAATTCACCCCTCCACTTT.

V is TRBV27 and J is TRBJ1-3, with D possibly TRBD1 on 5 matching bases. This CDR3 has 17 amino acids. V shed 6 bases and J shed 6 bases, with 24 bases lying between them. Germline V gene lookup returns CDR1 MNHEY and CDR2 SMNVEV (reference sequence). The CDR3 nucleotides read TGTGCCAGCAGGGGATCGACCGGGCGACCCAGGGAAAACACCATATATTTT. Its protein product is CASRGSTGRPRENTIYF.

The chain is built from TRBV3-1 (or the pseudogene TRBV3-2) and TRBJ1-1; 9 bases agree with TRBD1. Unmatched junction bases numbered 4, after V lost 3 bases and J lost 5 bases. CDR3 length equals 14 residues. The germline CDR1 and CDR2 sequences are LGHDT and YNNKEL (reference sequence). For the CDR3, the DNA is TGTGCCAGCAGCCATGGACAGGGGAGGACTGAAGCTTTCTTT. Translated, it gives CASSHGQGRTEAFF.

This clone occurred a few times. The chain employs TRBV6-5 and TRBJ2-2, with 7 positions matching TRBD1. There are 12 residues in the CDR3. Germline CDR1 MNHEY, CDR2 SVGAGI. J gave up 15 bases and V 4 bases, and 8 bases lay outside the gene matches. The CDR3 coding sequence is TGTGCCAGCAGTTCTTGGGCAGGGGGAGTGTTTTTT. It yields the protein CASSSWAGGVFF.

This sequence joins TRBV7-3 and TRBJ1-2; 9 bases agree with TRBD1. The CDR3 covers 15 residues. Germline loops: CDR1 SGHTA, CDR2 FQGTGA. V was pared by 5 bases and J by 4 bases, with 8 bases of the junction left unmatched. This chain's CDR3 is CASSPDRGYGYGYTF. CDR3 nucleotides: TGTGCCAGCAGCCCGGACAGGGGCTATGGCTATGGCTACACCTTC. Complete variable domain (other parts from reference TRBV7-3 and TRBJ1-2): GAGVSQTPSNKVTEKGKYVELRCDPISGHTALYWYRQSLGQGPEFLIYFQGTGAADDSGLPNDRFFAVRPEGSVSTLKIQRTERGDSAVYLCASSPDRGYGYGYTFGSGTRLTVV.